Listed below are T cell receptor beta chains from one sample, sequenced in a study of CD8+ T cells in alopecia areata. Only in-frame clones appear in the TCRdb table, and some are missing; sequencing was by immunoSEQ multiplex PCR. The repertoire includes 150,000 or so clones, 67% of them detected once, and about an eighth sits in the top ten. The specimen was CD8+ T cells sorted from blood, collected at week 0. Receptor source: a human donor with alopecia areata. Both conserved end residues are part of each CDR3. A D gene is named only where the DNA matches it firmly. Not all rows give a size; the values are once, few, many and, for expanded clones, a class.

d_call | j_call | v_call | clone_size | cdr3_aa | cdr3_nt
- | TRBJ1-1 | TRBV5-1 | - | CASSLVGRRNTEAFF | TGCGCCAGCAGCTTGGTGGGGCGCCGGAACACTGAAGCTTTCTTT
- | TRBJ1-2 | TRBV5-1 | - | CASSPAVPGRTYGYTF | TGCGCCAGCAGCCCAGCCGTTCCGGGGAGGACCTATGGCTACACCTTC
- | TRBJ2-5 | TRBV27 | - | CASSLDGREETQYF | TGTGCCAGCAGTTTAGATGGCAGGGAGGAGACCCAGTACTTC
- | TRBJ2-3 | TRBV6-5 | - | CASWTVNLDTQYF | TGTGCCAGCTGGACAGTCAACTTGGATACGCAGTATTTT
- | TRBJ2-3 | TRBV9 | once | CASSEDTQYF | TGTGCCAGCAGCGAAGATACGCAGTATTTT
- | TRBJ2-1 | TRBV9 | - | CASSGRGSYEQFF | TGTGCCAGCAGCGGACGGGGTTCCTACGAGCAGTTCTTC
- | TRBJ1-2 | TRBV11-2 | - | CASSPGPNYGYTF | TGTGCCAGCAGCCCGGGCCCAAACTATGGCTACACCTTC
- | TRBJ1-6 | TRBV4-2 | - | CASRSGGGNSPLHF | TGTGCCAGCAGATCGGGGGGTGGGAATTCACCCCTCCACTTT
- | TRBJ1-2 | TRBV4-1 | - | CASSQEPRPANYGYTF | TGCGCCAGCAGCCAAGAACCCCGGCCTGCTAACTATGGCTACACCTTC
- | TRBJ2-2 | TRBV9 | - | CASSEGTTSGELFF | TGTGCCAGCAGCGAAGGGACGACCTCCGGGGAGCTGTTTTTT
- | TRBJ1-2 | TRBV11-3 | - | CASSLWSRLRLYYGYTF | TGTGCCAGCAGCTTATGGTCGCGCCTTAGGCTCTACTATGGCTACACCTTC
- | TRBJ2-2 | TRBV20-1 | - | CSAQISGELFF | TGCAGTGCTCAAATCTCCGGGGAGCTGTTTTTT
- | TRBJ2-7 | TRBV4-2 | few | CASSQSYEQYF | TGTGCCAGCAGCCAATCCTACGAGCAGTACTTC
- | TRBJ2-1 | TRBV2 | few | CASTPPTTPYNEQFF | TGTGCCAGCACGCCACCAACGACTCCCTACAATGAGCAGTTCTTC
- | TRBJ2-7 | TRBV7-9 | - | CASSSGKMEQYF | TGTGCCAGCAGCTCAGGGAAAATGGAGCAGTACTTC
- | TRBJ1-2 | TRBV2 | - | CAIKTAYGYTF | TGTGCCATCAAGACTGCCTATGGCTACACCTTC
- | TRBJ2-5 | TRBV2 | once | CASRGAQETQYF | TGTGCCAGCAGAGGAGCACAAGAGACCCAGTACTTC
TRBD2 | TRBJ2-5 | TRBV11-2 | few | CASSSGLAAQETQYF | TGTGCCAGCAGCTCGGGACTAGCGGCGCAAGAGACCCAGTACTTC
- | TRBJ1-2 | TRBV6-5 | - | CASIDTYGYTF | TGTGCCAGCATTGACACCTATGGCTACACCTTC
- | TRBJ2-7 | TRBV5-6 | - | CASSQDGYYEQYF | TGTGCCAGCAGCCAGGACGGATACTACGAGCAGTACTTC
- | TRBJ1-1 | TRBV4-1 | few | CASSRRGTSNTEAFF | TGCGCCAGCAGCCGTCGTGGGACGTCGAACACTGAAGCTTTCTTT
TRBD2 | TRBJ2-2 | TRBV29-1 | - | CSVEVGTSGGAGELFF | TGCAGCGTTGAAGTAGGGACTAGCGGGGGGGCCGGGGAGCTGTTTTTT
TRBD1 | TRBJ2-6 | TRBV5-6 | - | CASSWGTGLTGANVLTF | TGTGCCAGCAGCTGGGGGACAGGGTTAACTGGGGCCAACGTCCTGACTTTC
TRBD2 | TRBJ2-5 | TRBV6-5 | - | CASSLSGGGETQYF | TGTGCCAGCAGCCTTAGCGGGGGAGGAGAGACCCAGTACTTC
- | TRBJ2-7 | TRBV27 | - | CASSLGLHSYEQYF | TGTGCCAGCAGTTTAGGGCTCCACTCCTACGAGCAGTACTTC
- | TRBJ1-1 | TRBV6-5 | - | CASRKVEWNTEAFF | TGTGCCAGCAGAAAGGTAGAATGGAACACTGAAGCTTTCTTT
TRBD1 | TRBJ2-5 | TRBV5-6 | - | CASSLSPGQGETQYF | TGTGCCAGCAGCTTGTCCCCTGGACAGGGTGAGACCCAGTACTTC
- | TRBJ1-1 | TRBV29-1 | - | CSGVDTEAFF | TGCAGTGGGGTAGACACTGAAGCTTTCTTT
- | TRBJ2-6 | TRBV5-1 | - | CASSSPKEYSGANVLTF | TGCGCCAGCAGCTCCCCCAAGGAGTACTCTGGGGCCAACGTCCTGACTTTC
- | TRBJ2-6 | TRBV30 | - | CAWTVGAGANVLTF | TGTGCCTGGACAGTGGGGGCTGGGGCCAACGTCCTGACTTTC
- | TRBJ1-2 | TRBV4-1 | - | CASSQEQGNYGYTF | TGCGCCAGCAGCCAAGAACAGGGAAATTATGGCTACACCTTC
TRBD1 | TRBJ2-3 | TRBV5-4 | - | CASSLEQGLADTQYF | TGTGCCAGCAGCTTGGAACAGGGGCTTGCAGATACGCAGTATTTT
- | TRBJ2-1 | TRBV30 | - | CAWWGASYNEQFF | TGTGCCTGGTGGGGGGCTAGCTACAATGAGCAGTTCTTC
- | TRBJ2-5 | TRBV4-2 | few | CASSQEMGKTQYF | TGTGCCAGCAGCCAAGAGATGGGAAAGACCCAGTACTTC
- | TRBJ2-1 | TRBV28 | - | CASTLSDDEQFF | TGTGCCAGCACCTTATCAGACGATGAGCAGTTCTTC
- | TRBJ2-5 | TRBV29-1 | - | CSVPGGETQYF | TGCAGCGTCCCCGGAGGGGAGACCCAGTACTTC
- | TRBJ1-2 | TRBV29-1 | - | CSVDYGVRYGYTF | TGCAGCGTTGATTACGGAGTAAGATATGGCTACACCTTC
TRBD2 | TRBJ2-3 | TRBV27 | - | CASSPEASGLSDTQYF | TGTGCCAGCAGTCCCGAGGCTAGCGGGCTTTCGGATACGCAGTATTTT
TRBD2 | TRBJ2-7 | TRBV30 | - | CAWSGGTPGEQYF | TGTGCCTGGAGCGGGGGGACCCCTGGGGAGCAGTACTTC
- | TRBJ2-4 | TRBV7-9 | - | CASSLAGGADKNIQYF | TGTGCCAGCAGCTTAGCGGGGGGCGCAGACAAAAACATTCAGTACTTC
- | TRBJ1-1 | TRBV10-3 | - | CAITGTVNTEAFF | TGTGCCATCACCGGGACGGTGAACACTGAAGCTTTCTTT
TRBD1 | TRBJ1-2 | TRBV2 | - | CACRGGTVDGYTF | TGTGCCTGCCGGGGAGGGACAGTTGATGGCTACACCTTC
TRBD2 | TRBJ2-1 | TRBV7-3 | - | CASSSGTSVWDEQFF | TGTGCCAGCAGCTCGGGGACTAGCGTTTGGGATGAGCAGTTCTTC
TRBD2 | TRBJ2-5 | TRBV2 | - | CASTKLAGRSGETQYF | TGTGCCAGCACCAAACTAGCGGGGAGGTCCGGTGAGACCCAGTACTTC
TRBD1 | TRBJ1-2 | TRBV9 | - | CASYGTGSTVYGYTF | TGTGCCTCCTACGGGACAGGGTCCACTGTCTATGGCTACACCTTC
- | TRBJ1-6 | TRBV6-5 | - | CASKGIYNSPLHF | TGTGCCAGCAAGGGGATCTATAATTCACCCCTCCACTTT
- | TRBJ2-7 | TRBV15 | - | CATSTRGASYEQYF | TGTGCCACCAGCACTAGAGGGGCCTCCTACGAGCAGTACTTC
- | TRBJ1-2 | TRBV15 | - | CATSSARHGVDGYTF | TGTGCCACCAGTAGCGCCCGCCACGGGGTGGATGGCTACACCTTC
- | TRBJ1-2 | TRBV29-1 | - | CSVVTKGGYTF | TGCAGCGTTGTCACTAAGGGTGGCTACACCTTC
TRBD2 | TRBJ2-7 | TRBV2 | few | CASSTGLADYEQYF | TGTGCCAGCAGCACGGGACTAGCGGACTACGAGCAGTACTTC
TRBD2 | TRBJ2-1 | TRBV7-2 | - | CASAESGLAGSSSYNEQFF | TGTGCCAGCGCCGAATCTGGACTAGCGGGGTCCTCGTCCTACAATGAGCAGTTCTTC
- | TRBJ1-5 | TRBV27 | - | CASSLDSGQPQHF | TGTGCCAGCAGTTTAGACAGTGGGCAGCCCCAGCATTTT
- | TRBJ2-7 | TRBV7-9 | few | CASSLAGSYEQYF | TGTGCCAGCAGCTTAGCAGGTTCCTACGAGCAGTACTTC
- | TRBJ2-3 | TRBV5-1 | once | CASSLASRVADTQYF | TGCGCCAGCAGCTTGGCTAGCAGGGTAGCGGATACGCAGTATTTT